The 5 T cell receptor beta chains in this list originate from one sample, sequenced in a study of T cell responses to AZD1222 COVID-19 vaccine. Repertoires were generated with immunoSEQ multiplex PCR, while TCRdb's copy carries only in-frame clones and drops some. This repertoire shows over 150,000 clones, roughly 93% found once; its top ten account for around 1%. The source was peripheral blood, collected 28 days after the second dose of the MenACWY control vaccine. The receptors originated from an adult who received the MenACWY meningococcal vaccine as a control.

The chain recombines TRBV5-1 with TRBJ1-2, with D possibly TRBD1 on 6 matching bases. Germline V CDR1 and CDR2: SGHRS, YFSETQ. This CDR3 is built from 13 residues. The V gene lost 1 base and the J gene lost 4 bases, with 8 bases spanning the gap. CDR3 amino acids: CASSLTGTYGYTF. CDR3 in DNA: TGCGCCAGCAGCTTGACAGGGACCTATGGCTACACCTTC.

The J gene is TRBJ2-4, the V gene TRBV2; perhaps TRBD1 as D (6 bases). Trimming stripped 6 bases from V and 0 bases from J, with 15 bases between. From germline, CDR1 is SNHLY and CDR2 FYNNEI. The CDR3 extends over 16 amino acids. CDR3: CASRLQGTLAKNIQYF. The CDR3 DNA is TGTGCCAGCAGGCTTCAGGGGACGTTAGCCAAAAACATTCAGTACTTC.

The chain recombines TRBV7-9 with TRBJ1-1, with 10 nucleotides matching TRBD1. J lost 3 bases, V lost 5 bases, and 6 bases had no gene match. This CDR3 region has 15 residues. The germline V gene encodes CDR1 SEHNR and CDR2 FQNEAQ (reference sequence). The CDR3 loop is CASSPGQGVYTEAFF. CDR3 nucleotides: TGTGCCAGCAGCCCAGGACAGGGGGTGTACACTGAAGCTTTCTTT.

The genes are TRBV5-1 and TRBJ1-1, with D uncertain. The CDR3 covers 14 residues. The V gene lost 0 bases and the J gene lost 4 bases, with 10 bases spanning the gap. In germline, CDR1 is SGHRS, CDR2 YFSETQ. The CDR3 nucleotides are TGCGCCAGCAGCTTGGTCGGGGATCGCACTGAAGCTTTCTTT. This encodes CASSLVGDRTEAFF.

This clone was seen only once. The chain recombines TRBV11-2 with TRBJ1-1; D perhaps matches TRBD1 (5 bases). The CDR3 spans 12 residues. CDR1 is SGHAT and CDR2 is FQNNGV in the germline V gene. Deletions cut 4 bases from V and 5 bases from J, with 8 bases between. CDR3 residues: CASSSGRTEAFF. CDR3 coding DNA: TGTGCCAGCAGCTCAGGGAGGACTGAAGCTTTCTTT. The whole variable domain, remainder taken from reference TRBV11-2 and TRBJ1-1, is EAGVAQSPRYKIIEKRQSVAFWCNPISGHATLYWYQQILGQGPKLLIQFQNNGVVDDSQLPKDRFSAERLKGVDSTLKIQPAKLEDSAVYLCASSSGRTEAFFGQGTRLTVV.